This TCR beta chain was sequenced for a study of blood T cell repertoires in COVID-19. Germline lookup yields CDR1 SSHAT and CDR2 FNYEAQ (reference sequence). The CDR3 runs to 16 residues. Measured with immunoSEQ multiplex PCR; TCRdb has only the in-frame clones, and not every one. Here the sample spans around 69,000 clones, more than 70% being singletons. Concerning this clone itself: One end of the junction does not line up with germline, which may come from a read error.

Sequenced: peripheral blood. The gene calls are TRBV7-7 and TRBJ2-2; possibly TRBD2 for D (6 bases). This sequence was found in a man aged 45-65 years with active COVID-19. The CDR3 nucleotides read TGTGCTAGCAGCTTAGTCGCTGTGGGGGAGGACGGGGAGCTGTTTTTT. As protein: CASSLVAVGEDGELFF.